Following are 15 T cell receptor beta chains from one sample sequenced in a study of blood T cell repertoires in COVID-19. Here immunoSEQ multiplex PCR was the method, and the copy in TCRdb shows in-frame clones only, minus some. The table records almost 25,000 clones, about 92% of them present only once. The specimen was peripheral blood. The receptors shown here come from a man aged 65-85 years with active COVID-19.

The table lists this clone with a count of one. This chain connects TRBV5-4 to TRBJ2-1; tentatively, D is TRBD1 (5 bases). Germline V lookup: CDR1 SGHNT, CDR2 YYREEE (reference sequence). Trimming removed 0 bases at V and 4 bases at J, with 8 bases between. The CDR3 extends over 14 amino acids. The CDR3 spells CASSLGQRYNEQFF. The CDR3 region has the DNA TGTGCCAGCAGCTTGGGACAGAGATACAATGAGCAGTTCTTC.

CDR3 in DNA: TGTGCCAGCAGACAAACAGGGGCGAAAAATGAAAAACTGTTTTTT. It translates to CASRQTGAKNEKLFF. V gene TRBV28 combines with J gene TRBJ1-4; 7 bases agree with TRBD1. Germline assignment: CDR1 MDHEN and CDR2 SYDVKM. This CDR3 is 15 amino acids long. V lost 6 bases to trimming and J lost 5 bases; unmatched junction nucleotides: 9.

The chain is built from TRBV7-2 and TRBJ2-1; 9 nucleotides match TRBD2. Germline CDR1 reads SGHTA; CDR2 reads FQGNSA. This CDR3 comprises 15 residues. Trimming at V came to 6 bases and at J to 7 bases, leaving 10 bases not matched to a gene. CDR3 protein: CASRLRAGGPNEQFF. For the CDR3, the DNA is TGTGCCAGCAGACTCAGGGCGGGGGGGCCTAATGAGCAGTTCTTC.

This chain joins TRBV19 and TRBJ2-7; no reliable D call. V lost 4 bases and J 6 bases, leaving 10 bases between the germline ends. Per the germline V gene, CDR1 is LNHDA and CDR2 is SQIVND (reference sequence). This CDR3 contains 12 residues. The CDR3 DNA reads as TGTGCCAGTAGTACGAGCCTCGGCGAGCAGTACTTC. Its translation: CASSTSLGEQYF. Drawing the rest from reference TRBV19 and TRBJ2-7, the complete variable domain is DGGITQSPKYLFRKEGQNVTLSCEQNLNHDAMYWYRQDPGQGLRLIYYSQIVNDFQKGDIAEGYSVSREKKESFPLTVTSAQKNPTAFYLCASSTSLGEQYFGPGTRLTVT.

The chain carries TRBV24-1 and TRBJ2-5; 9 positions match TRBD1. After removal of 5 bases from V and 6 bases from J, the junction contained 6 bases not matched to a gene. This CDR3 has 14 amino acids. CDR1 is KGHDR, CDR2 SFDVKD, per germline. CDR3 nucleotides: TGTGCCACCAGTGGCTCCGGACAGGGGAAGACCCAGTACTTC. Its translation: CATSGSGQGKTQYF.

Written as DNA, the CDR3 is TGTGCCAGCACCCCCTTGGGGGCCGGTGAGCAGTTCTTC. It codes for CASTPLGAGEQFF. The chain carries TRBV6-8 and TRBJ2-1; D might be TRBD1 (6 bases). V lost 7 bases and J 9 bases, leaving 16 bases between the germline ends. The length of the CDR3 is 13 residues. Germline CDR1 is MNHGY and CDR2 is SAAAGT.

V usage is TRBV19 and J usage is TRBJ1-6; TRBD1 agrees at 9 bases. Losses at the gene ends were 6 bases for V and 9 bases for J; bases not matched to a gene: 6. The germline V gene encodes CDR1 LNHDA and CDR2 SQIVND (reference sequence). The CDR3 has 14 residues. In nucleotides, the CDR3 is TGTGCCAGTAGGGGAGCGGGACAGGGTTCACCCCTCCACTTT. Residues: CASRGAGQGSPLHF.

The genes are TRBV9 and TRBJ2-7, with 8 bases lining up with TRBD2. The CDR3 covers 17 residues. CDR1 and CDR2 from the germline V gene are SGDLS and YYNGEE. J was trimmed by 4 bases and V by 4 bases; bases with no gene match: 16. The CDR3 sequence: CASSLDGLAGSIYEQYF. The CDR3, as DNA: TGTGCCAGCAGCCTAGACGGGTTAGCGGGGTCGATATACGAGCAGTACTTC.

The chain has TRBV18 and TRBJ2-3, with D possibly being TRBD2 (6 bases). CDR1 and CDR2 (germline): KGHSH, LQKENI. V shed 3 bases and J shed 6 bases, with 22 bases lying between them. This CDR3 contains 17 residues. The CDR3, as DNA: TGTGCCAGCTCACCGATCGCCGGGAGTCGACCGGGGGATACGCAGTATTTT. Amino acids: CASSPIAGSRPGDTQYF.

The V call is TRBV5-5, the J call TRBJ2-2; 10 nucleotides align to TRBD2. J lost 9 bases, V lost 1 base, and 6 bases had no gene match. Germline loops: CDR1 SGHKS, CDR2 YYEKEE (reference sequence). This CDR3 is 15 amino acids long. Here the CDR3 DNA reads TGTGCCAGCAGCTTGAGTAGCGGGAGGCCCCGGGAGCTGTTTTTT. Protein sequence: CASSLSSGRPRELFF.

J is TRBJ2-1 and V is TRBV7-9; D remains ambiguous. V lost 5 bases and J lost 3, with 5 bases in between. The CDR3 has 12 residues. Germline V CDR1 and CDR2: SEHNR, FQNEAQ (reference sequence). DNA of the CDR3: TGTGCCAGCAGCCCGAGCTACAATGAGCAGTTCTTC. Its protein product is CASSPSYNEQFF.

The gene calls are TRBV5-1 and TRBJ2-7; 7 bases are a match to TRBD2. This CDR3 has 16 amino acids. CDR1 is SGHRS, CDR2 YFSETQ, per germline. V shed 4 bases and J 3 bases; nucleotides not matched to a gene: 13. In nucleotides, the CDR3 is TGCGCCAGCAGCCCCCTAGCCCAGCGGGGTATCTACGAGCAGTACTTC. Translated: CASSPLAQRGIYEQYF. Combining the CDR3 with reference TRBV5-1 and TRBJ2-7 gives the whole variable domain KAGVTQTPRYLIKTRGQQVTLSCSPISGHRSVSWYQQTPGQGLQFLFEYFSETQRNKGNFPGRFSGRQFSNSRSEMNVSTLELGDSALYLCASSPLAQRGIYEQYFGPGTRLTVT.

This clone was observed a single time. The chain is built from TRBV7-2 and TRBJ2-5; the match to TRBD2 covers 10 bases. Germline CDR1 is SGHTA and CDR2 is FQGNSA. This CDR3 is 16 amino acids long. V lost 5 bases to trimming and J lost 5 bases; unmatched junction nucleotides: 11. The CDR3: CASSPRTSGRGETQYF. The CDR3 region has the DNA TGTGCCAGCAGCCCCCGGACTAGCGGAAGGGGGGAGACCCAGTACTTC.

The rearrangement joins TRBV12-3 or TRBV12-4 to TRBJ2-7; TRBD2 matches at 8 bases. V trimming: 5 bases; J trimming: 3 bases; junction bases outside the gene matches: 3. The CDR3 spans 13 residues. CDR3 loop: CASSHGGGYEQYF. The CDR3 DNA is TGTGCCAGCAGTCACGGGGGGGGCTACGAGCAGTACTTC.

A single count supports this clone. This chain connects TRBV6-2 or TRBV6-3 to TRBJ1-1; a possible D gene is TRBD1 (6 bases). Trimming took 2 bases from V and 1 from J, leaving 8 bases between them. The CDR3 length is 14 residues. CDR1 and CDR2 (germline): MNHEY, SVGEGT. The CDR3 sequence: CASSYLGQNTEAFF. In nucleotides, the CDR3 is TGTGCCAGCAGTTACCTGGGACAGAACACTGAAGCTTTCTTT.